This TCR beta chain stems from a study of Ad26.COV2.S vaccination and SARS-CoV-2 variants. Background on the study: Into the muscle, Ad26.COV2.S was dosed once or twice, 56 days apart. Findings of the study overall: There was a possibility that the TCR breadth and depth analyses underestimated total T cell responses.

Here immunoSEQ multiplex PCR was the method, and the copy in TCRdb shows in-frame clones only, minus some. The profile shows 440,000 or so clones, 90% of them singletons. In regard to this clone: Its cognate antigen is unknown.

V was clipped by 0 bases and J by 8 bases, with 13 bases between them. The germline V gene encodes CDR1 MNHEY and CDR2 SVGAGI. The CDR3 contains 15 residues. Stated treatment: roughly 19 received Ad26.COV2.S at low or high dose, single or two shots; 5 received placebo; per-sample allocation not given. Samples analyzed were those drawn on day 63 after the first vaccine or placebo injection. Immunization relied on an Ad26 vector, which expressed Wuhan-strain SARS-CoV-2 spike. The sequence was obtained from a person between 18 and 65 years old who received the Ad26.COV2.S COVID-19 vaccine or a placebo. This rearrangement joins TRBV6-5 to TRBJ1-4; D perhaps matches TRBD1 (6 bases). Here the sequenced sample was peripheral blood, taken in a trial of Ad26.COV2.S vaccine versus placebo. In DNA form, the CDR3 reads TGTGCCAGCAGTTACTCGTCGGGGGGGCGGGAAAAACTGTTTTTT. Encoded protein: CASSYSSGGREKLFF.